This T cell receptor (beta chain) originates from a study of early T cells in non-severe SARS-CoV-2 infection. Across the study: Chains were unpaired, as sequencing was done on bulk RNA from unsorted whole blood.

Individual cDNA molecules were tagged with unique molecular identifiers, the study reported. Each CDR3 protein is one row after TCRdb ran MiXCR on the 5' RACE reads. The profile shows more than 85,000 distinct CDR3 sequences, roughly 17% of them singletons. Sequencing was performed on whole blood. The TCR originated in an adult who was a healthcare worker with PCR-confirmed SARS-CoV-2 infection or an uninfected control (not recorded which).

CDR3 protein: CASSLGQTRETQYF. The CDR3 DNA is TGTGCCAGCAGCCTGGGACAGACCCGCGAGACCCAGTACTTC. V is TRBV6-6 and J is TRBJ2-5; 7 bases agree with TRBD1. The V gene end was trimmed by 6 bases and the J gene end by 5 bases; junction bases not matched to a gene: 9. The length of the CDR3 is 14 residues. Germline V gene data show CDR1 as MNHNY and CDR2 as SVGAGI (reference sequence).